Each of the 22 T cell receptor beta chains below was sequenced from the same sample in a study of graft-versus-host responses after intestinal transplantation. Sequencing was performed with immunoSEQ multiplex PCR; in TCRdb, only in-frame clones are kept and a portion is missing. The profile covers 85,000 to 100,000 clones, with 75% to 95% appearing a single time and about 0.34% taken by the ten largest. Antigens of these TCRs are unknown. The starting material was unstimulated CD4+ T cells sorted from spleen or lymph node cells, obtained before transplant. The receptors here all came from a human donor who was the organ donor for an intestinal transplant.

V and J are TRBV5-1 and TRBJ2-3, with D possibly TRBD2 on 5 matching bases. The V gene lost 4 bases and the J gene lost 0 bases, with 12 bases spanning the gap. The CDR3 runs to 15 residues. Germline CDR1 and CDR2: SGHRS and YFSETQ. The CDR3 protein is CASSRTSSSTDTQYF. The CDR3 bases are TGCGCCAGCAGCCGAACTAGTTCTAGCACAGATACGCAGTATTTT.

The gene calls are TRBV7-9 and TRBJ2-1; 11 bases are a match to TRBD2. Germline CDR1 and CDR2: SEHNR and FQNEAQ (reference sequence). With 5 bases clipped from V and 4 bases from J, the junction kept 7 bases outside the gene matches. The CDR3 is made up of 16 amino acids. CDR3 in DNA: TGTGCCAGCAGCCCAGACCTAGCGGGGGGTTACAATGAGCAGTTCTTC. Translating gives CASSPDLAGGYNEQFF.

The rearrangement links TRBV6-6 to TRBJ2-2; possibly TRBD1 for D (6 bases). This CDR3 region has 15 residues. Between the trimmed V and J ends, which lost 10 bases and 2 bases, there was a span of 17 bases. Germline V CDR1 and CDR2: MNHNY, SVGAGI (reference sequence). In nucleotides, the CDR3 is TGTGCCATGCGAGCCGGGACACTTAACACCGGGGAGCTGTTTTTT. This codes for CAMRAGTLNTGELFF.

Only one count was recorded for this clone. The CDR3 DNA sequence: TGCGCCAGCAGCTTGGCGGGGGGGATCTCCTACGAGCAGTACTTC. This sequence encodes CASSLAGGISYEQYF. V and J are TRBV5-1 and TRBJ2-7; TRBD2 agrees at 8 bases. The germline gives CDR1 SGHRS, CDR2 YFSETQ. The V gene end was trimmed by 0 bases and the J gene end by 0 bases; junction bases not matched to a gene: 2. There are 15 residues in the CDR3. Filled out from reference TRBV5-1 and TRBJ2-7, the complete variable domain reads KAGVTQTPRYLIKTRGQQVTLSCSPISGHRSVSWYQQTPGQGLQFLFEYFSETQRNKGNFPGRFSGRQFSNSRSEMNVSTLELGDSALYLCASSLAGGISYEQYFGPGTRLTVT.

The chain has TRBV15 and TRBJ2-1; weak D call: TRBD1 (5 bases). The length of the CDR3 is 16 residues. Germline assignment: CDR1 LNHNV and CDR2 YYDKDF (reference sequence). V was cut by 3 bases and J by 0 bases, with 12 bases left in between. The CDR3 sequence is CATSSYRSSSYNEQFF. In DNA form, the CDR3 reads TGTGCCACCAGCAGCTACAGGTCTAGCTCCTACAATGAGCAGTTCTTC.

The chain employs TRBV10-3 and TRBJ2-3, with 10 bases that match TRBD2. Germline CDR1 and CDR2: ENHRY and SYGVKD. Trimming at V came to 4 bases and at J to 5 bases, leaving 12 bases not matched to a gene. This CDR3 comprises 17 residues. The CDR3 bases are TGTGCCATCAGTGGGTCAGGACTAGCGGAGGGGGGAGATACGCAGTATTTT. Translated: CAISGSGLAEGGDTQYF.

The chain carries TRBV7-9 and TRBJ2-5; 11 bases align to TRBD2. CDR1 SEHNR and CDR2 FQNEAQ come from the germline V gene (reference sequence). The CDR3 loop spans 14 amino acids. The junction had 3 bases not matched to a gene; V was cut back by 5 bases and J by 4 bases. The CDR3: CASSPTSGVETQYF. In DNA form, the CDR3 reads TGTGCCAGCAGCCCGACTAGCGGGGTAGAGACCCAGTACTTC.

V and J are TRBV15 and TRBJ1-6, with unresolved D. Germline assignment: CDR1 LNHNV and CDR2 YYDKDF (reference sequence). V was clipped by 0 bases and J by 5 bases, with 5 bases between them. The CDR3 runs 14 residues. CDR3 amino acids: CATSRDADNSPLHF. The DNA for the CDR3 is TGTGCCACCAGCAGAGATGCGGATAATTCACCCCTCCACTTT.

The chain joins TRBV5-1 to TRBJ2-3; the match to TRBD2 covers 11 bases. CDR1 SGHRS and CDR2 YFSETQ come from the germline V gene. Trimming cost V 4 bases and J 1 base; bases outside gene matches: 5. The CDR3 consists of 16 residues. The CDR3 protein is CASSEIAGGRTDTQYF. In DNA form, the CDR3 reads TGCGCCAGCAGCGAGATAGCGGGGGGGCGCACAGATACGCAGTATTTT.

V usage is TRBV28 and J usage is TRBJ1-1; 8 bases line up with TRBD1. J gave up 8 bases and V 6 bases, and 11 bases lay outside the gene matches. CDR3 length equals 14 residues. Germline-derived CDR1 and CDR2 are MDHEN and SYDVKM. The CDR3 sequence: CASRPLDRGWEAFF. CDR3 sequence (DNA): TGTGCCAGCAGACCTCTCGACAGGGGCTGGGAAGCTTTCTTT.

V and J are TRBV5-4 and TRBJ2-5; 14 bases are shared with TRBD2. J was trimmed by 3 bases and V by 0 bases; bases with no gene match: 7. The CDR3 covers 18 residues. The germline V gene has CDR1 SGHNT and CDR2 YYREEE (reference sequence). In DNA form, the CDR3 reads TGTGCCAGCAGCTTGGGTAGGACTAGCGGGGGGCTCGAAGAGACCCAGTACTTC. The encoded protein is CASSLGRTSGGLEETQYF.

The V gene is TRBV5-1, the J gene TRBJ2-3, with D possibly TRBD2 on 5 matching bases. The CDR3 runs to 13 residues. Trimming took 7 bases from V and 2 from J, leaving 11 bases between them. Germline assignment: CDR1 SGHRS and CDR2 YFSETQ. CDR3 in DNA: TGCGCCAGCCGAGAGGGTTCCACAGATACGCAGTATTTT. Encoded protein: CASREGSTDTQYF.

The CDR3 bases are TGTGCCAGCAGCCCGGGACTAGCGGAACCCTACGAGCAGTACTTC. Protein sequence: CASSPGLAEPYEQYF. The J gene is TRBJ2-7, the V gene TRBV9, with 11 bases that match TRBD2. There are 15 residues in the CDR3. V trimming: 4 bases; J trimming: 2 bases; junction bases outside the gene matches: 5. Per the germline V gene, CDR1 is SGDLS and CDR2 is YYNGEE.

The V call is TRBV6-6, the J call TRBJ1-2; D gene uncertain. The CDR3 has 14 amino acids. V lost 5 bases and J 5 bases, leaving 15 bases between the germline ends. Germline V gives CDR1 MNHNY, CDR2 SVGAGI (reference sequence). The CDR3 reads CASSPYDTVYGYTF. For the CDR3, the DNA is TGTGCCAGCAGTCCGTATGACACCGTTTATGGCTACACCTTC.

This clone was seen only once. The V call is TRBV9, the J call TRBJ2-1, with 7 positions matching TRBD2. Germline V gene data show CDR1 as SGDLS and CDR2 as YYNGEE. This CDR3 has 15 residues. Trimming cost V 2 bases and J 2 bases; bases outside gene matches: 4. The CDR3 protein is CASSVRGLPYNEQFF. The CDR3 coding sequence is TGTGCCAGCAGCGTGAGGGGACTACCCTACAATGAGCAGTTCTTC. Looking up the rest from reference TRBV9 and TRBJ2-1 gives the full variable domain: DSGVTQTPKHLITATGQRVTLRCSPRSGDLSVYWYQQSLDQGLQFLIQYYNGEERAKGNILERFSAQQFPDLHSELNLSSLELGDSALYFCASSVRGLPYNEQFFGPGTRLTVL.

The J gene is TRBJ1-1, the V gene TRBV6-1; maybe TRBD1 (5 bases). The CDR3 consists of 14 residues. V lost 1 base to trimming and J lost 8 bases, with 14 bases between them. CDR1 and CDR2 (germline): MNHNS, SASEGT. DNA of the CDR3: TGTGCCAGCAGTGAAGGTGGGCAGGGCGAAGAAGCTTTCTTT. The encoded protein is CASSEGGQGEEAFF.

This clone occurred a few times. The chain joins TRBV6-5 to TRBJ1-1; no firm D call. The CDR3 is made up of 11 amino acids. CDR1 is MNHEY, CDR2 SVGAGI, per germline. Trimming cost V 6 bases and J 7 bases, with 9 bases left between them. The CDR3 coding sequence is TGTGCCAGCAGCCGGGGAGTTGAAGCTTTCTTT. This encodes CASSRGVEAFF.

This clone was detected only a few times. The chain is built from TRBV5-1 and TRBJ2-3; a weak D match, TRBD2 (5 bases). Germline V gene data show CDR1 as SGHRS and CDR2 as YFSETQ. The germline V and J ends were trimmed by 0 bases and 5 bases, with 7 bases remaining between them. The CDR3 sequence is 13 residues long. The CDR3 is CASSLAGIDTQYF. The CDR3 DNA follows: TGCGCCAGCAGCTTGGCGGGGATAGATACGCAGTATTTT. The entire variable domain, with the rest obtained from reference TRBV5-1 and TRBJ2-3, is as follows: KAGVTQTPRYLIKTRGQQVTLSCSPISGHRSVSWYQQTPGQGLQFLFEYFSETQRNKGNFPGRFSGRQFSNSRSEMNVSTLELGDSALYLCASSLAGIDTQYFGPGTRLTVL.

Regarding this clone: This likely comes from a read error, as the CDR3 has no conserved phenylalanine or tryptophan at its end. This sequence joins TRBV15 and TRBJ1-1; D is undetermined. The V end lost 2 bases, the J end lost 9 bases, and 4 bases lay between the germline ends. This CDR3 is 10 amino acids long. Looked up from germline, CDR1 is LNHNV and CDR2 is YYDKDF (reference sequence). The CDR3 sequence is CATSRLKAFS. CDR3 nucleotides: TGTGCCACCAGCAGACTGAAAGCTTTCTCT.

V gene TRBV7-9 combines with J gene TRBJ1-4; 9 positions agree with TRBD1. The CDR3 sequence is 16 residues long. Per the germline V gene, CDR1 is SEHNR and CDR2 is FQNEAQ (reference sequence). The junction had 0 bases not matched to a gene; V was cut back by 1 base and J by 0 bases. Written as DNA, the CDR3 is TGTGCCAGCAGCTTAGGGACAGGGGCAACTAATGAAAAACTGTTTTTT. Translation gives CASSLGTGATNEKLFF.

This chain uses TRBV9 with TRBJ2-7; 10 bases map to TRBD2. Unmatched junction bases numbered 5, after V lost 9 bases and J lost 2 bases. Per the germline V gene, CDR1 is SGDLS and CDR2 is YYNGEE. This CDR3 is 13 amino acids long. The CDR3 nucleotides are TGTGCCAAAGGACTAGCGGACACCTACGAGCAGTACTTC. Residues: CAKGLADTYEQYF. Together with reference TRBV9 and TRBJ2-7, the CDR3 gives the full variable domain: DSGVTQTPKHLITATGQRVTLRCSPRSGDLSVYWYQQSLDQGLQFLIQYYNGEERAKGNILERFSAQQFPDLHSELNLSSLELGDSALYFCAKGLADTYEQYFGPGTRLTVT.

The V and J genes are TRBV7-8 and TRBJ1-1, with D hard to call. The ends were cut back, 0 bases at V and 3 bases at J, with 11 bases in the middle. The CDR3 is 15 amino acids. The germline V gene encodes CDR1 SGHVS and CDR2 FQNEAQ. The CDR3 region is CASSLARGRHTEAFF. Written as DNA, the CDR3 is TGTGCCAGCAGCTTAGCTCGTGGCCGTCACACTGAAGCTTTCTTT.